The source of this TCR beta chain is a study of somatic mutations in cytotoxic T cells in rheumatoid arthritis. After removal of 5 bases from V and 2 bases from J, the junction contained 6 bases not matched to a gene. CDR1 and CDR2 from the germline V gene are MGHRA and YSYEKL. This CDR3 comprises 16 residues. Per the study methods: Only a few patient CD8+ clones above 1% matched published virus-specific TCRB sequences. Using immunoSEQ multiplex PCR, the repertoire was profiled, and TCRdb retains in-frame clones only, with some absent. V and J calls and clone size follow that table, whereas D and trimming were derived from the DNA. The sample has about 20,000 clones; 82% are singletons. Study-level points and caveats: With advancing age, CD8+ clonality climbed in rheumatoid arthritis patients but did not rise in healthy controls. The slight TRBV07 underrepresentation in rheumatoid arthritis patients received no adjustment for multiple comparisons.

Isolation of CD4+ and CD8+ cells used positive magnetic bead selection, with purity checked by flow cytometry. With respect to this clone: Its antigen is currently unknown.

V usage is TRBV4-1 and J usage is TRBJ2-1; 10 bases match TRBD2. The sample taken for sequencing was CD8+ T cells sorted from blood. This receptor was taken from an adult with rheumatoid arthritis. This chain's CDR3 is CASSVRTSGAYNEQFF. The DNA of the CDR3 is TGCGCCAGCAGCGTTCGGACTAGCGGAGCCTACAATGAGCAGTTCTTC.